Shown below are 26 T cell receptor beta chains from a single sample sequenced in a study of glioma-infiltrating T cells after dendritic cell vaccination. Sequenced by immunoSEQ multiplex PCR; TCRdb stores in-frame clones only, minus some. Of about 49,000 clones listed, about 85% are singletons. This specimen consisted of blood, obtained before dendritic cell vaccination. These receptors all come from a human donor with glioblastoma.

This chain links TRBV7-2 with TRBJ2-5; TRBD2 matches 7 bases. Germline CDR1 reads SGHTA; CDR2 reads FQGNSA. J lost 2 bases, V lost 5 bases, and 5 bases had no gene match. This CDR3 has 14 amino acids. The CDR3 loop reads CASSQWGGQETQYF. Here the CDR3 DNA reads TGTGCCAGCAGCCAGTGGGGGGGACAAGAGACCCAGTACTTC.

The chain combines TRBV28 with TRBJ2-2; D possibly corresponds to TRBD2 (6 bases). Germline V gene data show CDR1 as MDHEN and CDR2 as SYDVKM. Trimming shortened V by 3 bases and J by 6 bases, and 20 bases separated the two germline ends. The CDR3 loop spans 17 amino acids. CDR3 loop: CASSFIWVGGSPGELFF. In nucleotides, the CDR3 is TGTGCCAGCAGTTTTATATGGGTGGGGGGAAGCCCCGGGGAGCTGTTTTTT.

The genes are TRBV29-1 and TRBJ1-2, with 10 bases lining up with TRBD1. CDR1 and CDR2 (germline): SQVTM, ANQGSEA. The CDR3 is 13 amino acids. V lost 7 bases and J lost 5; bases outside the gene matches: 7. CDR3 sequence: CSGTTGGLYGYTF. In nucleotides, the CDR3 is TGCAGCGGGACGACAGGGGGCTTATATGGCTACACCTTC.

This clone was recorded only once. The V gene is TRBV18, the J gene TRBJ1-2; 7 bases match TRBD1. CDR3 length: 13 amino acids. Germline V gene lookup returns CDR1 KGHSH and CDR2 LQKENI. The V and J ends lost 10 bases and 4 bases, in that order; junction bases with no gene match: 9. The CDR3 coding sequence is TGTGCCACCCAGGTGGGACAGTCCTATGGCTACACCTTC. Translating gives CATQVGQSYGYTF.

The chain joins TRBV30 to TRBJ1-2; no definite D call. Germline lookup yields CDR1 GTSNPN and CDR2 SVGIG (reference sequence). CDR3 size: 15 residues. Trimming shortened V by 1 base and J by 6 bases, and 18 bases separated the two germline ends. This CDR3 reads CAWSDVYGQTNGYTF. CDR3 nucleotides: TGTGCCTGGAGTGACGTTTATGGGCAGACTAATGGCTACACCTTC. The whole variable domain, remainder taken from reference TRBV30 and TRBJ1-2, is SQTIHQWPATLVQPVGSPLSLECTVEGTSNPNLYWYRQAAGRGLQLLFYSVGIGQISSEVPQNLSASRPQDRQFILSSKKLLLSDSGFYLCAWSDVYGQTNGYTFGSGTRLTVV.

The V and J genes are TRBV28 and TRBJ1-4, with TRBD1 matching over 7 bases. Germline trimming cut 4 bases from V and 8 bases from J; bases unmatched to any gene: 10. This CDR3 spans 15 amino acids. Germline assignment: CDR1 MDHEN and CDR2 SYDVKM. CDR3 sequence: CASSSQDRAHEKLFF. The CDR3 DNA follows: TGTGCCAGCAGTTCCCAAGACAGGGCTCACGAAAAACTGTTTTTT. The whole variable domain, filled in from reference TRBV28 and TRBJ1-4, reads DVKVTQSSRYLVKRTGEKVFLECVQDMDHENMFWYRQDPGLGLRLIYFSYDVKMKEKGDIPEGYSVSREKKERFSLILESASTNQTSMYLCASSSQDRAHEKLFFGSGTQLSVL.

The J gene is TRBJ1-2, the V gene TRBV30; D unclear. The ends were cut back, 2 bases at V and 8 bases at J, with 15 bases in the middle. Germline CDR1 and CDR2: GTSNPN and SVGIG (reference sequence). CDR3 size: 13 residues. DNA for the CDR3: TGTGCCTGGAGTCGACGGCAGGATGACGGCTACACCTTC. It is translated as CAWSRRQDDGYTF. Variable domain in full (rest from reference TRBV30 and TRBJ1-2): SQTIHQWPATLVQPVGSPLSLECTVEGTSNPNLYWYRQAAGRGLQLLFYSVGIGQISSEVPQNLSASRPQDRQFILSSKKLLLSDSGFYLCAWSRRQDDGYTFGSGTRLTVV.

The chain is built from TRBV19 and TRBJ2-3; TRBD2 is a possible D gene (5 bases). Per germline, CDR1 LNHDA and CDR2 SQIVND (reference sequence). The CDR3 covers 13 residues. The V and J ends lost 5 bases and 4 bases respectively, with 10 bases between them. CDR3 sequence: CASSAVRADTQYF. The CDR3 nucleotides read TGTGCCAGTAGTGCGGTGAGGGCAGATACGCAGTATTTT.

The chain has TRBV6-6 and TRBJ2-3; no firm D call. Germline-derived CDR1 and CDR2 are MNHNY and SVGAGI (reference sequence). The CDR3 loop spans 16 amino acids. V was shortened by 4 bases and J by 2 bases, with 16 bases between the two germline ends. Here the CDR3 reads CASSLKIDWPTDTQYF. The CDR3 bases are TGTGCCAGCAGTTTAAAAATTGACTGGCCCACAGATACGCAGTATTTT.

This clone came up a few times. The CDR3 here is CASSDSAGGSGTEAFF. The CDR3 DNA reads TGTGCCAGCAGTGACTCCGCGGGGGGCTCGGGGACTGAAGCTTTCTTT. V is TRBV6-4 and J is TRBJ1-1, with TRBD1 as a possible D gene (6 bases). V lost 0 bases and J lost 5, with 16 bases in between. The CDR3 sequence is 16 residues long. CDR1 is MRHNA and CDR2 is SNTAGT in the germline V gene.

This chain links TRBV5-1 with TRBJ1-2, with D possibly being TRBD1 (5 bases). The CDR3 contains 16 residues. V was cut by 3 bases and J by 12 bases, with 27 bases left in between. Germline lookup yields CDR1 SGHRS and CDR2 YFSETQ. The chain's CDR3 is CASSSGGSVGFEGHTF. The CDR3 DNA follows: TGCGCCAGCAGCTCGGGGGGGTCTGTAGGTTTTGAAGGCCACACCTTC.

The CDR3 bases are TGCGCCAGCAGCTCAGCCGGGGCAGGGGTCGGAAGGAATACTGAAGCTTTCTTT. Amino acid sequence: CASSSAGAGVGRNTEAFF. The V call is TRBV5-1, the J call TRBJ1-1, with a possible D match to TRBD1 (6 bases). Germline V gene lookup returns CDR1 SGHRS and CDR2 YFSETQ. Trimming took off 3 bases at V and 5 bases at J, with 26 bases between the two ends. This CDR3 region has 18 residues.

The chain links TRBV7-9 to TRBJ1-1; D is possibly TRBD1 (5 bases). CDR3 length: 13 residues. The V gene lost 7 bases and the J gene lost 10 bases, with 19 bases spanning the gap. Germline-derived CDR1 and CDR2 are SEHNR and FQNEAQ (reference sequence). The CDR3 DNA reads TGTGCCAGCATCCAGGGAAGGGAGGCGGGAGCTTTCTTT. Amino acid sequence: CASIQGREAGAFF. The entire variable domain, with the rest obtained from reference TRBV7-9 and TRBJ1-1, is as follows: DTGVSQNPRHKITKRGQNVTFRCDPISEHNRLYWYRQTLGQGPEFLTYFQNEAQLEKSRLLSDRFSAERPKGSFSTLEIQRTEQGDSAMYLCASIQGREAGAFFGQGTRLTVV.

The chain combines TRBV4-1 with TRBJ1-2; the match to TRBD1 covers 7 bases. This CDR3 has 17 residues. Germline assignment: CDR1 MGHRA and CDR2 YSYEKL. The V gene end was trimmed by 3 bases and the J gene end by 0 bases; junction bases not matched to a gene: 10. CDR3 nucleotide sequence: TGCGCCAGCAGCCATCTCCAACAGGGGACGACTAACTATGGCTACACCTTC. Residues: CASSHLQQGTTNYGYTF.

The chain combines TRBV5-4 with TRBJ2-7; 9 bases line up with TRBD2. V trimming: 4 bases; J trimming: 3 bases; junction bases outside the gene matches: 8. The CDR3 extends over 15 amino acids. CDR1 and CDR2 from the germline V gene are SGHNT and YYREEE (reference sequence). The CDR3 bases are TGTGCCAGCAGCAGTAGCGGGAGTCTTAGCTACGAGCAGTACTTC. Protein product: CASSSSGSLSYEQYF.

The V and J genes are TRBV5-4 and TRBJ2-3, with 8 positions matching TRBD1. The germline V gene has CDR1 SGHNT and CDR2 YYREEE (reference sequence). The trim removed 5 bases at V and 1 base at J, leaving 12 bases unmatched. This CDR3 has 17 amino acids. DNA for the CDR3: TGTGCCAGCAGTCCGGAACCAGGGGGCGCGGGCACAGATACGCAGTATTTT. Translation: CASSPEPGGAGTDTQYF.

About this clone: The junction shows a germline mismatch at one end, possibly a read error. This specimen includes other DNA sequences encoding the same CDR3. The rearrangement links TRBV27 to TRBJ1-6; TRBD1 matches 7 bases. The CDR3 has 15 residues. The germline CDR1 and CDR2 sequences are MNHEY and SMNVEV (reference sequence). CDR3 nucleotide sequence: TGTGCCAGCAGCTCGGCCGGGACAGATAATTCCCCCCTCCACTTT. Residues: CASSSAGTDNSPLHF.

The chain uses TRBV29-1 and TRBJ2-5; TRBD2 aligns across 7 bases. This CDR3 comprises 12 residues. Germline CDR1 is SQVTM and CDR2 is ANQGSEA. V shed 3 bases and J 3 bases; nucleotides not matched to a gene: 1. CDR3 coding DNA: TGCAGCGTTGAGCTAGCGGAAGAGACCCAGTACTTC. Amino acids: CSVELAEETQYF.

The chain links TRBV19 to TRBJ1-5; TRBD1 matches 10 bases. There are 15 residues in the CDR3. Losses at the gene ends were 5 bases for V and 6 bases for J; bases not matched to a gene: 7. Germline V gives CDR1 LNHDA, CDR2 SQIVND (reference sequence). CDR3 sequence (DNA): TGTGCCAGTAGTGGAGGGACAGGGGCCGGTCAGCCCCAGCATTTT. It is translated as CASSGGTGAGQPQHF. Together with reference TRBV19 and TRBJ1-5, the CDR3 gives the full variable domain: DGGITQSPKYLFRKEGQNVTLSCEQNLNHDAMYWYRQDPGQGLRLIYYSQIVNDFQKGDIAEGYSVSREKKESFPLTVTSAQKNPTAFYLCASSGGTGAGQPQHFGDGTRLSIL.

Turning to this clone: One end of the junction fails to match germline, which may point to a read error. The chain is built from TRBV5-4 and TRBJ1-3; perhaps TRBD1 as D (5 bases). The CDR3 sequence is 14 residues long. CDR1 SGHNT and CDR2 YYREEE come from the germline V gene (reference sequence). CDR3 sequence reads: CASSLASQGSTIYF. The CDR3 nucleotides read TGTGCCAGCAGCTTGGCTTCCCAGGGAAGCACCATATATTTT.

This clone was found once. The chain employs TRBV11-3 and TRBJ1-2, with D possibly matching TRBD1 (6 bases). The germline gives CDR1 SGHNT, CDR2 YENEEA. This CDR3 comprises 14 residues. The V and J ends lost 1 base and 2 bases respectively, with 8 bases between them. CDR3 DNA: TGTGCCAGCAGCTTAGGACAGGCGAACTATGGCTACACCTTC. This encodes CASSLGQANYGYTF. Filled out from reference TRBV11-3 and TRBJ1-2, the complete variable domain reads EAGVVQSPRYKIIEKKQPVAFWCNPISGHNTLYWYLQNLGQGPELLIRYENEEAVDDSQLPKDRFSAERLKGVDSTLKIQPAELGDSAVYLCASSLGQANYGYTFGSGTRLTVV.

This clone was seen only once. The V and J genes are TRBV9 and TRBJ2-2, with unresolved D. Germline V lookup: CDR1 SGDLS, CDR2 YYNGEE. V lost 4 bases, J lost 0 bases, and 7 bases lay in between. This CDR3 has 14 amino acids. CDR3 region: CASSPRTNTGELFF. The CDR3 DNA follows: TGTGCCAGCAGCCCGCGGACGAACACCGGGGAGCTGTTTTTT.

The rearrangement joins TRBV4-1 to TRBJ2-1, with a possible D match to TRBD1 (6 bases). From germline, CDR1 is MGHRA and CDR2 YSYEKL. Trimming took 4 bases from V and 0 from J, leaving 16 bases between them. This CDR3 is 17 amino acids long. The CDR3 coding sequence is TGCGCCAGCAGCCCCGGTCGGCAGGGGTCCTCCTACAATGAGCAGTTCTTC. Its protein product is CASSPGRQGSSYNEQFF.

This clone appeared a few times. V is TRBV6-1 and J is TRBJ2-7; D is perhaps TRBD1 (6 bases). V was clipped by 8 bases and J by 6 bases, with 14 bases between them. The CDR3 sequence is 12 residues long. Looked up from germline, CDR1 is MNHNS and CDR2 is SASEGT. The CDR3 nucleotides read TGTGCCAGCCCCTCTGGGACAATCGAGCAGTACTTC. Translating gives CASPSGTIEQYF.

This chain uses TRBV7-2 with TRBJ2-3, with 7 bases that match TRBD2. Germline values: CDR1 SGHTA, CDR2 FQGNSA. This CDR3 has 16 amino acids. The J segment lost 5 bases and the V segment lost 5 bases, leaving 13 bases of the junction unmatched. The CDR3 DNA reads as TGTGCCAGCAGCCAAGGTGGGAGGGCCGAAAGAGATACGCAGTATTTT. It codes for CASSQGGRAERDTQYF. Supplemented by reference TRBV7-2 and TRBJ2-3, the full variable domain reads GAGVSQSPSNKVTEKGKDVELRCDPISGHTALYWYRQSLGQGLEFLIYFQGNSAPDKSGLPSDRFSAERTGGSVSTLTIQRTQQEDSAVYLCASSQGGRAERDTQYFGPGTRLTVL.

V and J are TRBV10-2 and TRBJ2-7; 8 bases align to TRBD2. The CDR3 length is 14 residues. The junction had 4 bases not matched to a gene; V was cut back by 4 bases and J by 2 bases. CDR1 is WSHSY, CDR2 SAAADI, per germline. The CDR3 DNA sequence: TGCGCCAGCAGTGGGGGTAGCGGGACCTACGAGCAGTACTTC. Protein: CASSGGSGTYEQYF.